This T cell receptor beta chain was retrieved from a study of blood T cells in healthy people across ages. Across the study: There was about one barcoded beta molecule captured by template switching per two T cells.

Combining a sample-barcoded 5' primer with a J-beta primer mix, a second PCR ran for about 6 to 11 cycles. TCRdb re-called the 5' RACE reads with MiXCR, one entry per CDR3 protein. This sample has over a million distinct CDR3 sequences, with approximately 59% found just once. Caucasian individuals from Russia who were healthy and aged about 6 to 90 acted as donors. The CDR3 extends over 16 amino acids. CDR1 and CDR2 (germline): SGHVS, FNYEAQ. J lost 6 bases, V lost 2 bases, and 6 bases had no gene match. The V call is TRBV7-6, the J call TRBJ1-6; 8 bases are shared with TRBD1. Sequenced sample: blood. The TCR was taken from a man aged 18 to 30 in good health. The CDR3 bases are TGTGCCAGCAGCTTATCGACAGGGGCGATTAATTCACCCCTCCACTTT. Translation gives CASSLSTGAINSPLHF.